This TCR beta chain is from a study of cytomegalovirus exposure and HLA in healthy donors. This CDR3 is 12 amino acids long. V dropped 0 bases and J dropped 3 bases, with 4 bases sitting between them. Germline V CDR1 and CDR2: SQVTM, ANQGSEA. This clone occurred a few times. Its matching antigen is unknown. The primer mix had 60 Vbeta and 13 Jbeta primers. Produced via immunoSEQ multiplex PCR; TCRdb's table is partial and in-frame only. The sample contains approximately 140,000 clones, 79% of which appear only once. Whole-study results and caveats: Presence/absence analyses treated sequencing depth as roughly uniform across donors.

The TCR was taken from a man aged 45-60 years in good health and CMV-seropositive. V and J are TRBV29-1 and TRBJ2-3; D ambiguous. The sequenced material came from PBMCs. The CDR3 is CSVEDGTDTQYF. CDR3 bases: TGCAGCGTTGAAGACGGTACAGATACGCAGTATTTT.